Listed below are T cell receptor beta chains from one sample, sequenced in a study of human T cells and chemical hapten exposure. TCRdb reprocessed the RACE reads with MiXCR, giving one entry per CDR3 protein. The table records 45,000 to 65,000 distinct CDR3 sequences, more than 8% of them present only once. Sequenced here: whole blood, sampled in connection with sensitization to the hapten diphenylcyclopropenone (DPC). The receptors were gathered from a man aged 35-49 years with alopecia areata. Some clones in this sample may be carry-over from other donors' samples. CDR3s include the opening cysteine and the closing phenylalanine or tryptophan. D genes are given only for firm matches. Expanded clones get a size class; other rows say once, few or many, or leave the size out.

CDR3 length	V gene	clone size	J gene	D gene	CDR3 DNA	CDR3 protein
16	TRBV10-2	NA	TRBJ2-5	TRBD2	TGCGCCAGCAGTGAGTCGAGGAGCGGGAAGGAAGAGACCCAGTACTTC	CASSESRSGKEETQYF
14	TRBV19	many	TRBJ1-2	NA	TGTGCCAGTAGTATCTCGGCAGCTTCCTATGGCTACACCTTC	CASSISAASYGYTF
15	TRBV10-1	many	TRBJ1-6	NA	TGCGCCAGCAACTACCGGGACATATATAATTCACCCCTCCACTTT	CASNYRDIYNSPLHF
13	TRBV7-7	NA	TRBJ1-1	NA	TGTGCCGGCCAACAGGGTTGGAACACTGAAGCTTTCTTT	CAGQQGWNTEAFF
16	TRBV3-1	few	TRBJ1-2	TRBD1	TGTGCCAGCAGCCAAACCCAGGGGGCTTACGGGTATGGCTACACCTTC	CASSQTQGAYGYGYTF
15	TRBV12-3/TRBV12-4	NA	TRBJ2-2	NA	TGTGCCAGCGGAAGAACTAGCTATGGGTCCGGGGAGCTGTTTTTT	CASGRTSYGSGELFF
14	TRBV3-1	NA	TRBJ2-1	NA	TGTGCCAGCAGCCAAGAAGGCGGGGTGAATGAGCAGTTCTTC	CASSQEGGVNEQFF
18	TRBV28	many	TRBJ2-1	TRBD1	TGTGCCAGCAGATGGGGACAGGGGATATCGAGCTCCTACAATGAGCAGTTCTTC	CASRWGQGISSSYNEQFF
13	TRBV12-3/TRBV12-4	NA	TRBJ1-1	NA	TGTGCCAGCAGTTTAGTGGAGAACACTGAAGCTTTCTTT	CASSLVENTEAFF
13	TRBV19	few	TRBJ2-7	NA	TGTGCCAGTAGTATTCGCGAGGGTTACGAGCAGTACTTC	CASSIREGYEQYF
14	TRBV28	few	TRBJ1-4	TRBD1	TGTGCCAGCAGCTCAGGGACAGGGGATGAAAAACTGTTTTTT	CASSSGTGDEKLFF
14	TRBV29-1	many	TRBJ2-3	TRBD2	TGCAGCGCCCTTGCACTAGCGGATACAGATACGCAGTATTTT	CSALALADTDTQYF
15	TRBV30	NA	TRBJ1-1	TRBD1	TGTGCCTGGAGTCTGACAGGGTCGTGGACCACTGAAGCTTTCTTT	CAWSLTGSWTTEAFF
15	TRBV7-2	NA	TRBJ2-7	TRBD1	TGTGCCAGCAGCTTTCCCGGGACAGCCTCCTACGAGCAGTACTTC	CASSFPGTASYEQYF
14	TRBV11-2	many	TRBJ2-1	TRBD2	TGTGCCAGCAGGCCCGGACTAGCGGGAAACGAGCAGTTCTTC	CASRPGLAGNEQFF
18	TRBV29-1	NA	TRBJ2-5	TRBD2	TGCAGCGTTGATATAGGACTAGCGGGAGGAAGTAGCCAAGAGACCCAGTACTTC	CSVDIGLAGGSSQETQYF
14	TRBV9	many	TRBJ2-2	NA	TGTGCCAGCAGCGTAGCCGGGAGTGCCGGGGAGCTGTTTTTT	CASSVAGSAGELFF
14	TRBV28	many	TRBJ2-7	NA	TGTGCCAGCAGTTCCCTCAGGGGTACCTACGAGCAGTACTTC	CASSSLRGTYEQYF
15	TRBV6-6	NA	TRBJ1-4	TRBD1	TGTGCCAGCGGGGGGACAGGCACAACTAATGAAAAACTGTTTTTT	CASGGTGTTNEKLFF
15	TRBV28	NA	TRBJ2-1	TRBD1	TGTGCCAGCAGTGGCCAACAGGGGGAACTACAGGGGCAGTTCTTC	CASSGQQGELQGQFF
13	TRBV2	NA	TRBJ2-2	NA	TGTGCCAGCAGCAGAGGAAACACCGGGGAGCTGTTTTTT	CASSRGNTGELFF
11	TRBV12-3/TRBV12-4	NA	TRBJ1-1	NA	TGTGCCAGCAGAAGCAACACTGAAGCTTTCTTT	CASRSNTEAFF
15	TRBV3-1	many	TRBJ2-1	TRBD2	TGTGCCAGCAGGGAGCTAGCGGGAGATGGCAATGAGCAGTTCTTC	CASRELAGDGNEQFF
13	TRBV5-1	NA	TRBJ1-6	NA	TGCGCCAGCAGCTCAGGGCGGAATTCACCCCTCCACTTT	CASSSGRNSPLHF
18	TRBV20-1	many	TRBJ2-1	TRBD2	TGCAGTGCTCCCCGGACAGTCGGCGGCGGGAGGGCCAGGAATGAGCAGTTCTTC	CSAPRTVGGGRARNEQFF
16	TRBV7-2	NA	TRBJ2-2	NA	TGTGCCAGCAGCCGGAATCCGGGGCCCAACACCGGGGAGCTGTTTTTT	CASSRNPGPNTGELFF
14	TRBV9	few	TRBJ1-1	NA	TGTGCCAGCAGCCCATCACCCAGGATCGGTGAAGCTTTCTTT	CASSPSPRIGEAFF
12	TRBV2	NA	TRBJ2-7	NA	TGTGCCAGCAGTGACCTGGCCTACGAGCAGTACTTC	CASSDLAYEQYF
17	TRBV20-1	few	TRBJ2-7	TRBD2	TGCAGTGCCTACTCCGGGACTAGCGGGGAAGTTTCCTACGAGCAGTACTTC	CSAYSGTSGEVSYEQYF
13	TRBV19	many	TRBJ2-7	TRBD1	TGTGCCAGTAGTCGGGACAGGGCCTACGAGCAGTACTTC	CASSRDRAYEQYF
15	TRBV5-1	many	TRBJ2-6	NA	TGCGCCAGCAGCTACAGGACAGCCGGGGCCAACGTCCTGACTTTC	CASSYRTAGANVLTF
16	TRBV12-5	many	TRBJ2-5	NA	TGTGCTAGTGCCTTGGGGGGTAGCGGTTACCAAGAGACCCAGTACTTC	CASALGGSGYQETQYF
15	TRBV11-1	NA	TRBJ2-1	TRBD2	TGTGCCAGCAGCTTCCGAGGGACTAGCGGAAATGAGCAGTTCTTC	CASSFRGTSGNEQFF
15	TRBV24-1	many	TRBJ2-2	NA	TGTGCCACCAGCCACGTGGGCGGTAACACCGGGGAGCTGTTTTTT	CATSHVGGNTGELFF
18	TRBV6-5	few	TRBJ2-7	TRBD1	TGTGCCAGCAGTTACTCATTCGTCGGGACAGGGGACACCTACGAGCAGTACTTC	CASSYSFVGTGDTYEQYF
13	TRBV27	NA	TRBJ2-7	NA	TGTGCCAGCAGTTGGACACCGGACTCCGAGCAGTACTTC	CASSWTPDSEQYF
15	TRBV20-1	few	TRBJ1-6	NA	TGCAGTGCTCAAGGGGGAGGGGCCTATAATTCACCCCTCCACTTT	CSAQGGGAYNSPLHF
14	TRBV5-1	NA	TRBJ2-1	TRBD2	TGCGCCAGCAGCCCCAGCGGGATCGACAATGAGCAGTTCTTC	CASSPSGIDNEQFF
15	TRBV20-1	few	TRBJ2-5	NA	TGCAGCCTCATTGCGGCGGGGACGTACCAAGAGACCCAGTACTTC	CSLIAAGTYQETQYF
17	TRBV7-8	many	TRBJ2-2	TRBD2	TGTGCCAGCAGCTCTTCCCGGACTAGCGCAAACACCGGGGAGCTGTTTTTT	CASSSSRTSANTGELFF
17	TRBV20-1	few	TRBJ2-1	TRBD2	TGCAGTGCTAGAATTAGACTAGCGGGAGTGGGCTACAATGAGCAGTTCTTC	CSARIRLAGVGYNEQFF
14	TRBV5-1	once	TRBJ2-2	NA	TGCGCCAGCCGAGGCGCGATAAACACCGGGGAGCTGTTTTTT	CASRGAINTGELFF
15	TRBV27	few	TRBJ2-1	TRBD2	TGTGCCAGCAGTCCCTTACTAGCGCGTTACAATGAGCAGTTCTTC	CASSPLLARYNEQFF